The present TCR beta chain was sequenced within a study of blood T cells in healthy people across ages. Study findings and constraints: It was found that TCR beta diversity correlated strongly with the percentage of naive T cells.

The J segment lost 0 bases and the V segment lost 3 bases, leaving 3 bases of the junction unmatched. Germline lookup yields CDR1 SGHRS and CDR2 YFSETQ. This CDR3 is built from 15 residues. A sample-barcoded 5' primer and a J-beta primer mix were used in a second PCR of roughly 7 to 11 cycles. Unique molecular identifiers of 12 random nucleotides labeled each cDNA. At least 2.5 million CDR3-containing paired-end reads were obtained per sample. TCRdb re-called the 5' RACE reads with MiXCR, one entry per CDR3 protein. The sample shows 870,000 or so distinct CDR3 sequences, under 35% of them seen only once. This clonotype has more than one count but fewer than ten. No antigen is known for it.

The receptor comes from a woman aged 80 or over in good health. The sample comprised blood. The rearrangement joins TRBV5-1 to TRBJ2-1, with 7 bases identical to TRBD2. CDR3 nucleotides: TGCGCCAGCAGCTCGACTAGCACCTCCTACAATGAGCAGTTCTTC. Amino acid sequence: CASSSTSTSYNEQFF.